The source of this T cell receptor beta chain is a study of PD-L1 blockade in urothelial cancer. The overall study: Bladder-origin urothelial cancer in males covered twenty-five of 29 patients. Study-wide results and caveats: Durable benefit accompanied greater 3-week expansion of tumor-associated blood clones.

In regard to this clone: Antigen specificity is unknown.

Spiking of synthetic TCR analog templates was performed in each PCR. Here immunoSEQ multiplex PCR was the method, and the copy in TCRdb shows in-frame clones only, minus some. The table has approximately 45,000 clones, around 86% seen once. CDR3 length equals 16 residues. The V and J ends lost 4 bases and 1 base respectively, with 16 bases between them. CDR1 is MDHEN, CDR2 SYDVKM, per germline. Time point: pretreatment peripheral blood. Each patient gave between 1 and 8 samples of peripheral blood mononuclear cells, which were collected pretreatment and during treatment. The V call is TRBV28, the J call TRBJ1-1; tentative D call: TRBD1 (6 bases). The specimen was PBMCs, collected around atezolizumab (anti-PD-L1) treatment. This clonotype was obtained from a man aged 50-59 years with urothelial cancer. CDR3 in DNA: TGTGCCAGCAGTTCCCTGGGGCAGGGGCCGAACACTGAAGCTTTCTTT. Protein product: CASSSLGQGPNTEAFF.